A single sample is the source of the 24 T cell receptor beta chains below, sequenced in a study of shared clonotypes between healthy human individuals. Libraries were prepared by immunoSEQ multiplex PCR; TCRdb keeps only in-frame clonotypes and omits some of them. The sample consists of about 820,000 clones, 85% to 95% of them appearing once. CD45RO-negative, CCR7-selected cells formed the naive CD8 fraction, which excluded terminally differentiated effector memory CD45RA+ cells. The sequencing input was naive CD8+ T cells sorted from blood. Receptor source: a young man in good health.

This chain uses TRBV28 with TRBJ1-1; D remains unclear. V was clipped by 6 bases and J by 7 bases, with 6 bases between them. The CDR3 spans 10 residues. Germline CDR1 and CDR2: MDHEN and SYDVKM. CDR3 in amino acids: CASSLGEAFF. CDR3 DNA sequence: TGTGCCAGCAGCCTGGGTGAAGCTTTCTTT. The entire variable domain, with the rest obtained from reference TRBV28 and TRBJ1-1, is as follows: DVKVTQSSRYLVKRTGEKVFLECVQDMDHENMFWYRQDPGLGLRLIYFSYDVKMKEKGDIPEGYSVSREKKERFSLILESASTNQTSMYLCASSLGEAFFGQGTRLTVV.

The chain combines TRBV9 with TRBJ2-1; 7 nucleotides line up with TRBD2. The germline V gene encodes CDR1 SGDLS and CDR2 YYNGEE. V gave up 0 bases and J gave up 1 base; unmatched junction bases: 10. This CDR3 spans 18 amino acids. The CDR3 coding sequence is TGTGCCAGCAGCGTAGAATCTGGGTCTAGCGGATCCTACAATGAGCAGTTCTTC. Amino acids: CASSVESGSSGSYNEQFF.

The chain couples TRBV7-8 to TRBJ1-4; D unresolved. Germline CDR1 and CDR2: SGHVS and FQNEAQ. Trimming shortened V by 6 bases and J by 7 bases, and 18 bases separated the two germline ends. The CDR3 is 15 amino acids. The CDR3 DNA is TGTGCCAGCAGTCCGCGGGTGGTTGGAGGTGAAAAACTGTTTTTT. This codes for CASSPRVVGGEKLFF.

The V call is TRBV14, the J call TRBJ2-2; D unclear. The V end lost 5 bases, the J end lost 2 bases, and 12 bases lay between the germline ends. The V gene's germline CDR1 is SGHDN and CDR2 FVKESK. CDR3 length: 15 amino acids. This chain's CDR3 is CASSEMNLNTGELFF. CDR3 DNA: TGTGCCAGCAGCGAAATGAACTTAAACACCGGGGAGCTGTTTTTT.

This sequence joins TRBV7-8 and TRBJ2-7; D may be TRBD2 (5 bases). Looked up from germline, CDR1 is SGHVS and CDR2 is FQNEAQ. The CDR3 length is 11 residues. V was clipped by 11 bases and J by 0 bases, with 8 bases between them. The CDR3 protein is CAVTSSYEQYF. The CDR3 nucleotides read TGTGCCGTAACTAGCTCCTACGAGCAGTACTTC.

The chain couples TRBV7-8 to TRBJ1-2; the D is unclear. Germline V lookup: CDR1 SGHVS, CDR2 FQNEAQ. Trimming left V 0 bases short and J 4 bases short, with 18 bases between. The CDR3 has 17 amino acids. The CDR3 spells CASSLAWETSDFYGYTF. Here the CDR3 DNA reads TGTGCCAGCAGCTTAGCGTGGGAGACCTCCGACTTCTATGGCTACACCTTC.

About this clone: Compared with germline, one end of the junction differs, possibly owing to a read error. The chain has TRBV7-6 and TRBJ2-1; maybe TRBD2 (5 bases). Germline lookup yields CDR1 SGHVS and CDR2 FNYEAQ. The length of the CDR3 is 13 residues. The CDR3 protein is CASNLSLSGEQFF. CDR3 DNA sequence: TGTGCCAGCAACTTATCTTTGAGCGGTGAGCAGTTCTTC. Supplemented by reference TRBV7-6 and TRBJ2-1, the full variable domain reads GAGVSQSPRYKVTKRGQDVALRCDPISGHVSLYWYRQALGQGPEFLTYFNYEAQQDKSGLPNDRFSAERPEGSISTLTIQRTEQRDSAMYRCASNLSLSGEQFFGPGTRLTVL.

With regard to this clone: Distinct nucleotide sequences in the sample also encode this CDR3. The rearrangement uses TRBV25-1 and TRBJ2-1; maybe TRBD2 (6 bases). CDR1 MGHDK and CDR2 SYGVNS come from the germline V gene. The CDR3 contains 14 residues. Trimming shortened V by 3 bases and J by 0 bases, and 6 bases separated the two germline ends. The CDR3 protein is CASSEEGSYNEQFF. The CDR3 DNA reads TGTGCCAGCAGTGAGGAGGGCTCCTACAATGAGCAGTTCTTC.

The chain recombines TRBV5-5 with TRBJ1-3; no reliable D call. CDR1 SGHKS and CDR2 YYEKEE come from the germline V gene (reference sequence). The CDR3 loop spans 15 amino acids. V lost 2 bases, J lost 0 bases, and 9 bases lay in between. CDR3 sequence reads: CASSFSTTSGNTIYF. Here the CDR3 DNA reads TGTGCCAGCAGCTTCTCGACTACCTCTGGAAACACCATATATTTT.

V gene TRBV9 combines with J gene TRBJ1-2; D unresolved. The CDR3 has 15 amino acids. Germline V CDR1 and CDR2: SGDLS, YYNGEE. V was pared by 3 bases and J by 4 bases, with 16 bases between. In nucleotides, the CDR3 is TGTGCCAGCAGCGACAACATGGGAGTGGGCTATGGCTACACCTTC. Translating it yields CASSDNMGVGYGYTF.

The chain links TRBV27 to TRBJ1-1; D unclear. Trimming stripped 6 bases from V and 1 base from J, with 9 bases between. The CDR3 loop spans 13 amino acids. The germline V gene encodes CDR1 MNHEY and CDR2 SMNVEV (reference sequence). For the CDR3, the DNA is TGTGCCAGCAGGTCTCCTGGGAACACTGAAGCTTTCTTT. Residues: CASRSPGNTEAFF.

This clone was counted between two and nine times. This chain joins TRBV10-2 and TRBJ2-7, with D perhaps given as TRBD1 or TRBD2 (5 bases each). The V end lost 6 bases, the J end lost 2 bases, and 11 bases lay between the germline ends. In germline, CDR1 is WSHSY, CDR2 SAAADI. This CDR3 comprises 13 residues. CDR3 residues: CASSGAATYEQYF. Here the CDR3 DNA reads TGCGCCAGCAGCGGGGCGGCCACCTACGAGCAGTACTTC.

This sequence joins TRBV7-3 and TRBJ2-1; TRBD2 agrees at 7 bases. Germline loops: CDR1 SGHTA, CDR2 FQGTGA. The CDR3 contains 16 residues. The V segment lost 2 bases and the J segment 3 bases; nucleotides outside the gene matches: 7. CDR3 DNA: TGTGCCAGCAGCTTAGGACTAGGCGGGGACTACAATGAGCAGTTCTTC. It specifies CASSLGLGGDYNEQFF.

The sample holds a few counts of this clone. CDR3 DNA: TGTGCCAGCAGCCCGAGACTAGCCGGAGAGACCCAGTACTTC. Translating it yields CASSPRLAGETQYF. This rearrangement joins TRBV28 to TRBJ2-5; 7 bases match TRBD2. CDR1 and CDR2 (germline): MDHEN, SYDVKM. The CDR3 contains 14 residues. J was trimmed by 4 bases and V by 6 bases; bases with no gene match: 8.

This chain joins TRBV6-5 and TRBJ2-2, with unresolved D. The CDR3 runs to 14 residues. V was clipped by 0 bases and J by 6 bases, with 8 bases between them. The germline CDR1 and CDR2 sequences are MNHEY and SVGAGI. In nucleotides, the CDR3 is TGTGCCAGCAGTTACTCGAACGTGGCCGGGGAGCTGTTTTTT. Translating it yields CASSYSNVAGELFF.

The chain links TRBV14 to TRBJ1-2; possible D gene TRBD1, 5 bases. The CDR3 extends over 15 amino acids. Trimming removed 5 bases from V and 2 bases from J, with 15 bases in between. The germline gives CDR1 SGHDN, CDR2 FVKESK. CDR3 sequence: CASSNRDGPNYGYTF. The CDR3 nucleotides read TGTGCCAGCAGCAATCGGGACGGTCCCAACTATGGCTACACCTTC.

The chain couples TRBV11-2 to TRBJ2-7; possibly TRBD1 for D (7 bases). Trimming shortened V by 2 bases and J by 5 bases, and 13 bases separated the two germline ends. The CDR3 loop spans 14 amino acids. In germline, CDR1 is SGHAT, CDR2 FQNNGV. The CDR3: CASSLTEGANEQYF. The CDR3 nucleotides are TGTGCCAGCAGCTTAACGGAGGGGGCCAACGAGCAGTACTTC.

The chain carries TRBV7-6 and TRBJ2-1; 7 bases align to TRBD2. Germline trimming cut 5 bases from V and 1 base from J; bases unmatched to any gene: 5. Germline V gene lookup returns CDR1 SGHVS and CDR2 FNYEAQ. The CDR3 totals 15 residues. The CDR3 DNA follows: TGTGCCAGCAGCAGTGGGACTATTTCCTACAATGAGCAGTTCTTC. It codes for CASSSGTISYNEQFF.

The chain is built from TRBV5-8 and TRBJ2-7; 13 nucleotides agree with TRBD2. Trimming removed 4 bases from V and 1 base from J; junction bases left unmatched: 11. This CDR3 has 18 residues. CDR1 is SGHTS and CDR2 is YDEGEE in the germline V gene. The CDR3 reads CASSPGLAGEAGSYEQYF. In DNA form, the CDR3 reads TGTGCCAGCAGCCCAGGACTAGCGGGAGAGGCGGGTTCCTACGAGCAGTACTTC.

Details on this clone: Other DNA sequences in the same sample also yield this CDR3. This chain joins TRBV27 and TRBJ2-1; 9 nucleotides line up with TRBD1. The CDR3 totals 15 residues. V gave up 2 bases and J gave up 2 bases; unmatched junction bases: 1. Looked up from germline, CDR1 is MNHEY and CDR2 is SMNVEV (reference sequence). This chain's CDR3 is CASSLGTGPYNEQFF. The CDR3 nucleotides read TGTGCCAGCAGTTTAGGGACAGGGCCCTACAATGAGCAGTTCTTC.

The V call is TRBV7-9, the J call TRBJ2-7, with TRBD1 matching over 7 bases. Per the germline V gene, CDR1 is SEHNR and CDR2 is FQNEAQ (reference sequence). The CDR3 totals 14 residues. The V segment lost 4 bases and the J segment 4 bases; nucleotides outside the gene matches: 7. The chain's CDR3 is CASSSVRDRYEQYF. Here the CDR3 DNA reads TGTGCCAGCAGCTCGGTCCGGGACAGATACGAGCAGTACTTC.

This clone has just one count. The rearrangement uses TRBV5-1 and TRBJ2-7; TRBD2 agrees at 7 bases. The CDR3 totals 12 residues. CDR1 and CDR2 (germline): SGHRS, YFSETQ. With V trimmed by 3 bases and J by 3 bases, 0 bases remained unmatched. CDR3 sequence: CASSSSGYEQYF. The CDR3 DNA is TGCGCCAGCAGCTCTAGCGGCTACGAGCAGTACTTC.

CDR3 bases: TGTGCCAGCAGCCTTGGCCCGGGGAACACAGATACGCAGTATTTT. Its protein product is CASSLGPGNTDTQYF. The chain links TRBV7-8 to TRBJ2-3; weak D call: TRBD2 (5 bases). CDR3 size: 15 residues. The V gene lost 5 bases and the J gene lost 2 bases, with 14 bases spanning the gap. Germline V lookup: CDR1 SGHVS, CDR2 FQNEAQ.

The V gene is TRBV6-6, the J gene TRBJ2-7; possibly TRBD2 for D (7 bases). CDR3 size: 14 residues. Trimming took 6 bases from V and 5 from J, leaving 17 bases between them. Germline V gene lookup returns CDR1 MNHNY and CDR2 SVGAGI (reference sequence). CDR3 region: CASRTPGGRNEQYF. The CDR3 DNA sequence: TGTGCCAGCAGAACGCCCGGGGGGCGGAACGAGCAGTACTTC.